This T cell receptor beta chain was profiled in a study of T cell responses to AZD1222 COVID-19 vaccine. Concerning this clone itself: Its antigen is unknown. The same CDR3 can be traced to other DNA sequences in this sample.

Points from the study as a whole: Donors were mostly white British, more females; clonal diversity possibly underestimated.

Clones were read by immunoSEQ multiplex PCR, and TCRdb kept only the in-frame ones, dropping some. This sample has fewer than 150,000 clones, with 88% found just once. The source is an adult who received the AZD1222 COVID-19 vaccine. Sequencing was performed on peripheral blood, taken 28 days after the second AZD1222 dose.

This chain's CDR3 is CASSGTSGDYNEQFF. Here the CDR3 DNA reads TGTGCCAGCAGTGGGACTAGCGGGGATTACAATGAGCAGTTCTTC. The chain uses TRBV6-4 and TRBJ2-1; 12 nucleotides match TRBD2. V was clipped by 4 bases and J by 4 bases; unmatched bases: 2. Germline V gene lookup returns CDR1 MRHNA and CDR2 SNTAGT. This CDR3 region has 15 residues.